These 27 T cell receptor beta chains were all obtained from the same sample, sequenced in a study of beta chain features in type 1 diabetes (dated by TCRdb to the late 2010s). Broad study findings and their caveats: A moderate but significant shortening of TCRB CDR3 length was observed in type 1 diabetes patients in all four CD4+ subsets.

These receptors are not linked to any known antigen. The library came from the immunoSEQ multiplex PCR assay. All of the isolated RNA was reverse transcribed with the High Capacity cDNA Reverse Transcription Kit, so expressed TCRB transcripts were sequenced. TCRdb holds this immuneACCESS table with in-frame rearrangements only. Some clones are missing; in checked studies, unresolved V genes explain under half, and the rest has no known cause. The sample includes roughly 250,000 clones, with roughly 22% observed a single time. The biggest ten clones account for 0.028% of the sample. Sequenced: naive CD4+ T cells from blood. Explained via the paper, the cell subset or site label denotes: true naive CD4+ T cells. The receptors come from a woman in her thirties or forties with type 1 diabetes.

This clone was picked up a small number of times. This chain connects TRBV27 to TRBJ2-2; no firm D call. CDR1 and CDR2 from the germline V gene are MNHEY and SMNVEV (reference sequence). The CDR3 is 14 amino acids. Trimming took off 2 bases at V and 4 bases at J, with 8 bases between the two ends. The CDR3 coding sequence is TGTGCCAGCAGTTTAGGCAGAACCACCGGGGAGCTGTTTTTT. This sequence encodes CASSLGRTTGELFF.

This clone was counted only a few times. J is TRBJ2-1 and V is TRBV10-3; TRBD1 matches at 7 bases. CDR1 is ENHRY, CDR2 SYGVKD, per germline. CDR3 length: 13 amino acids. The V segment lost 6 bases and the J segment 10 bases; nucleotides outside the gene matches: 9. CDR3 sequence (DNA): TGTGCCATCAGACGACAGGGCCAGGGAGAGCAGTTCTTC. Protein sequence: CAIRRQGQGEQFF.

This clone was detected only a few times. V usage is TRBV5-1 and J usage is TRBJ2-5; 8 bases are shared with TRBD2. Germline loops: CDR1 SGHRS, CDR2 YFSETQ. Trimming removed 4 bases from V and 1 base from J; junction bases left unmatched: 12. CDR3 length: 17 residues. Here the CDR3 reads CASSPAVLAGIQETQYF. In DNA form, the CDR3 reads TGCGCCAGCAGCCCGGCAGTCCTAGCGGGCATCCAAGAGACCCAGTACTTC.

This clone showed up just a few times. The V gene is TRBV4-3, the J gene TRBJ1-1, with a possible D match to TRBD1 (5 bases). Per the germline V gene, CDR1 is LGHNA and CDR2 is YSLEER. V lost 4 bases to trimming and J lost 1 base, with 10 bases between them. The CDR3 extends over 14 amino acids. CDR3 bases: TGCGCCAGCAGCCCCACCGACAGGAACACTGAAGCTTTCTTT. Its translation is CASSPTDRNTEAFF.

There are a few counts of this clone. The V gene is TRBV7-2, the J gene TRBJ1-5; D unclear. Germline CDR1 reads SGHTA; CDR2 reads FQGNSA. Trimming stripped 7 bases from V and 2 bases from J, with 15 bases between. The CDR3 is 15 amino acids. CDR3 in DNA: TGTGCCAGCACCCCTGGAGGCAGACGCAATCAGCCCCAGCATTTT. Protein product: CASTPGGRRNQPQHF.

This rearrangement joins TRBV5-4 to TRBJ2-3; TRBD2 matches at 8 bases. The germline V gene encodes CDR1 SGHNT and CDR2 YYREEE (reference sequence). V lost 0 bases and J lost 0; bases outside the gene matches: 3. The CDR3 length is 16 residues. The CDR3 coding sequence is TGTGCCAGCAGCTTGGGACTAGCGATTAGCACAGATACGCAGTATTTT. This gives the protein CASSLGLAISTDTQYF.

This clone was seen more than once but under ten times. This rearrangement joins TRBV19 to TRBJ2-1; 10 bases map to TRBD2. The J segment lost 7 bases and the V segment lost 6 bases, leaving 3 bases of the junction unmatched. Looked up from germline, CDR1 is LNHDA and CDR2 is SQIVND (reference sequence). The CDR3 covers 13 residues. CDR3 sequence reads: CASSTSGVNEQFF. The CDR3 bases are TGTGCCAGTAGCACTAGCGGGGTGAATGAGCAGTTCTTC. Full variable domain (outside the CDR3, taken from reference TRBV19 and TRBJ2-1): DGGITQSPKYLFRKEGQNVTLSCEQNLNHDAMYWYRQDPGQGLRLIYYSQIVNDFQKGDIAEGYSVSREKKESFPLTVTSAQKNPTAFYLCASSTSGVNEQFFGPGTRLTVL.

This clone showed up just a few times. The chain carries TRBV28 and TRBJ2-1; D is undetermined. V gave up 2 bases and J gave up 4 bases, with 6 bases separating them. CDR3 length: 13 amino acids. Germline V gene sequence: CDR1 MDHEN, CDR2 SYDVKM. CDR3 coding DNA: TGTGCCAGCAGTTTAGTCCAGTACAATGAGCAGTTCTTC. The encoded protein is CASSLVQYNEQFF.

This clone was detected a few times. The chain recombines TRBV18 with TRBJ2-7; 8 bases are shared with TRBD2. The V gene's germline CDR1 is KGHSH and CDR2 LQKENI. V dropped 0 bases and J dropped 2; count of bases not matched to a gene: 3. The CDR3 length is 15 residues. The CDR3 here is CASSPPNGGAYEQYF. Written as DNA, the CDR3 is TGTGCCAGCTCACCACCCAACGGGGGGGCCTACGAGCAGTACTTC. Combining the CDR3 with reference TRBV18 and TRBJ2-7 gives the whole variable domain NAGVMQNPRHLVRRRGQEARLRCSPMKGHSHVYWYRQLPEEGLKFMVYLQKENIIDESGMPKERFSAEFPKEGPSILRIQQVVRGDSAAYFCASSPPNGGAYEQYFGPGTRLTVT.

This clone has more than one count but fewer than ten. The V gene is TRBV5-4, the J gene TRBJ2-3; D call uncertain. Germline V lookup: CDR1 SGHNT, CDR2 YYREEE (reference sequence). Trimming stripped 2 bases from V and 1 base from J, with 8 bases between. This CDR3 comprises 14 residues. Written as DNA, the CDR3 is TGTGCCAGCAGCTTATGGGCCGGCACAGATACGCAGTATTTT. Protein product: CASSLWAGTDTQYF.

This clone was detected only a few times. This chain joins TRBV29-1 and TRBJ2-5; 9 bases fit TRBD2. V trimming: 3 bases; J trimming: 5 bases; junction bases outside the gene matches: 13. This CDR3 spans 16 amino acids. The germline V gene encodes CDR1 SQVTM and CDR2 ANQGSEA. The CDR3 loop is CSVDKAGGPVGETQYF. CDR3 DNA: TGCAGCGTTGACAAGGCGGGAGGGCCGGTAGGCGAGACCCAGTACTTC. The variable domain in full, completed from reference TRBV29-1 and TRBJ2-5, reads SAVISQKPSRDICQRGTSLTIQCQVDSQVTMMFWYRQQPGQSLTLIATANQGSEATYESGFVIDKFPISRPNLTFSTLTVSNMSPEDSSIYLCSVDKAGGPVGETQYFGPGTRLLVL.

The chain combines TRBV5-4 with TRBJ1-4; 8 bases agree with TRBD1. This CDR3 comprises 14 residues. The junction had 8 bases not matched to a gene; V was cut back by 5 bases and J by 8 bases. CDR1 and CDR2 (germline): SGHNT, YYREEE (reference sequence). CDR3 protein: CASSPDRAREKLFF. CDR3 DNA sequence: TGTGCCAGCAGTCCGGACAGGGCCAGAGAAAAACTGTTTTTT.

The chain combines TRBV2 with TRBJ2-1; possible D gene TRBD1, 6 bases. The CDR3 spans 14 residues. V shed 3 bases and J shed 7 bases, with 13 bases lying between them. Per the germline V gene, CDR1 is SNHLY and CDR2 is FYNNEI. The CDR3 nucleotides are TGTGCCAGCAGTGATCCGACCGGGACAAATGAGCAGTTCTTC. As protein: CASSDPTGTNEQFF.

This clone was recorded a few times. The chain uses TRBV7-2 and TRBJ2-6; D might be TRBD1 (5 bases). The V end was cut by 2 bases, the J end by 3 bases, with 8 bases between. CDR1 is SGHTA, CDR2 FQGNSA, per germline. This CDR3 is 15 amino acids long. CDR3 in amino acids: CASSLQGYGANVLTF. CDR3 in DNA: TGTGCCAGCAGCTTACAGGGCTATGGGGCCAACGTCCTGACTTTC.

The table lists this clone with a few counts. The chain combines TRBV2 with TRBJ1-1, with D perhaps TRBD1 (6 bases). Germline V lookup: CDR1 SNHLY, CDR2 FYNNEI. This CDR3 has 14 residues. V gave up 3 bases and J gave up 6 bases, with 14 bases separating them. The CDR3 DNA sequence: TGTGCCAGCAGTGACGGCAGGGACATTCCTGAAGCTTTCTTT. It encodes CASSDGRDIPEAFF.

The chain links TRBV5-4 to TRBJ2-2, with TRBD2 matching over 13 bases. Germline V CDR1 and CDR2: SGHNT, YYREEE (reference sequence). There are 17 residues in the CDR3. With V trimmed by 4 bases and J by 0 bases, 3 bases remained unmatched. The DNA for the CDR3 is TGTGCCAGCAGCCAGGGACTAGCGGGGTCGAACACCGGGGAGCTGTTTTTT. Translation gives CASSQGLAGSNTGELFF.

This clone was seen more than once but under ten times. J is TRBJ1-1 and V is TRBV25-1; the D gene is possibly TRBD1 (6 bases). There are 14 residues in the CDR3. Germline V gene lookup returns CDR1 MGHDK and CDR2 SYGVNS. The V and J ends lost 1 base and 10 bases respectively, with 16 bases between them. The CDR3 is CASSEWVGAIGAFF. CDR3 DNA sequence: TGTGCCAGCAGTGAATGGGTGGGGGCTATAGGAGCTTTCTTT.

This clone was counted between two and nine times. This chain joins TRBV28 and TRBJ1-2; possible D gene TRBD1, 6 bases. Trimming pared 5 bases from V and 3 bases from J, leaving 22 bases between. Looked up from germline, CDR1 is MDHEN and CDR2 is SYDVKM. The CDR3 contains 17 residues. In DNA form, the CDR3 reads TGTGCCAGCAGTCGCTCTTTAGGGGGGGCGGGGCACTATGGCTACACCTTC. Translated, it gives CASSRSLGGAGHYGYTF.

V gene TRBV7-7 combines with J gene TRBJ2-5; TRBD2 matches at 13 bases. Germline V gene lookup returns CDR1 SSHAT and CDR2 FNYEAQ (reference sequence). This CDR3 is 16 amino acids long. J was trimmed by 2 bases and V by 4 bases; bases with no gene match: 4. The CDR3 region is CASSSGLAGAQETQYF. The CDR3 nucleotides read TGTGCCAGCAGCTCCGGACTAGCGGGGGCTCAAGAGACCCAGTACTTC.

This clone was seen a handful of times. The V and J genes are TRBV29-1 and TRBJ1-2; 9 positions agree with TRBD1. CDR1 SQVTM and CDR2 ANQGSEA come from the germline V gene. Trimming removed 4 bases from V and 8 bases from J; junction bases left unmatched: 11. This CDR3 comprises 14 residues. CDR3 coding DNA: TGCAGCGTTGTACTTCCCGGGACAGGGAAGGGCTACACCTTC. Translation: CSVVLPGTGKGYTF. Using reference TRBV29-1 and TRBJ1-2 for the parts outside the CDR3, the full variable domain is SAVISQKPSRDICQRGTSLTIQCQVDSQVTMMFWYRQQPGQSLTLIATANQGSEATYESGFVIDKFPISRPNLTFSTLTVSNMSPEDSSIYLCSVVLPGTGKGYTFGSGTRLTVV.

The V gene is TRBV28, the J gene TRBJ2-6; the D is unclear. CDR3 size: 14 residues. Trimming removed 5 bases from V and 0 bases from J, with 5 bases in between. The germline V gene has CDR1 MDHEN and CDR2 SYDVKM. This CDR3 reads CASSPGSGANVLTF. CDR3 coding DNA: TGTGCCAGCAGTCCAGGCTCTGGGGCCAACGTCCTGACTTTC.

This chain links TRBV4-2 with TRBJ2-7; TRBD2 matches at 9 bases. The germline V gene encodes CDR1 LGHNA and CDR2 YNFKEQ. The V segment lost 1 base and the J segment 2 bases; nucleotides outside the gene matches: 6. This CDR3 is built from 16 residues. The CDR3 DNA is TGTGCCAGCAGCCAAGTCGGTCTAGCGGGGACCTACGAGCAGTACTTC. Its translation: CASSQVGLAGTYEQYF.

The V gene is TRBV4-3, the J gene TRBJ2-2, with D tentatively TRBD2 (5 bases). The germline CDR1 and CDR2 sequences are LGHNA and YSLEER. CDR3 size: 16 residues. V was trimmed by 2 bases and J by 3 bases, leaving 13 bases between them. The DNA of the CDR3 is TGCGCCAGCAGCCAACAAGAGGGCTGGGACACCGGGGAGCTGTTTTTT. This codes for CASSQQEGWDTGELFF.

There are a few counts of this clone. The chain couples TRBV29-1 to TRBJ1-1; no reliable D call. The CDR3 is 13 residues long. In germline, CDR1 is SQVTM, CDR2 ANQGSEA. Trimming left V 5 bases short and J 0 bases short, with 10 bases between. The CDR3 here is CSVTGRLNTEAFF. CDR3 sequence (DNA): TGCAGCGTTACCGGGAGATTGAACACTGAAGCTTTCTTT. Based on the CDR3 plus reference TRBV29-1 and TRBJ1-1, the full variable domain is SAVISQKPSRDICQRGTSLTIQCQVDSQVTMMFWYRQQPGQSLTLIATANQGSEATYESGFVIDKFPISRPNLTFSTLTVSNMSPEDSSIYLCSVTGRLNTEAFFGQGTRLTVV.

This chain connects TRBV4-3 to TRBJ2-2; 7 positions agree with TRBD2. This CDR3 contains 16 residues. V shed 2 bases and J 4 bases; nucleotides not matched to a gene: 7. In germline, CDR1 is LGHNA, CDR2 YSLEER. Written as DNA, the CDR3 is TGCGCCAGCAGCCAAAGGGGACTAAGGACCACCGGGGAGCTGTTTTTT. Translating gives CASSQRGLRTTGELFF.

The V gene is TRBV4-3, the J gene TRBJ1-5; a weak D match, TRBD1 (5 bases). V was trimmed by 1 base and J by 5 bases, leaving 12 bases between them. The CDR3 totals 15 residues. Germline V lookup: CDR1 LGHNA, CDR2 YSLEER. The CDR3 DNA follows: TGCGCCAGCAGCCAAGCCACAGGTGGCTATCAGCCCCAGCATTTT. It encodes CASSQATGGYQPQHF.

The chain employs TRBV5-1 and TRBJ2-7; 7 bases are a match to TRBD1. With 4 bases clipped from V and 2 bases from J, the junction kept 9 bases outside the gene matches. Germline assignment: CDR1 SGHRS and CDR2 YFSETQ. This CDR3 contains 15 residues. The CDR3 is CASSNGPGQTYEQYF. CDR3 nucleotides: TGCGCCAGCAGCAACGGACCGGGACAGACCTACGAGCAGTACTTC. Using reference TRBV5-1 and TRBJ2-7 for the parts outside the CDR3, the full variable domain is KAGVTQTPRYLIKTRGQQVTLSCSPISGHRSVSWYQQTPGQGLQFLFEYFSETQRNKGNFPGRFSGRQFSNSRSEMNVSTLELGDSALYLCASSNGPGQTYEQYFGPGTRLTVT.